A selection of T cell receptor beta chains follows, all from one sample in a study of T cells expressing NK-cell markers. TCRdb processed the 5' RACE reads again and assigns one entry to each CDR3 protein, with no DNA. This sample's clone table lists hundreds of thousands of distinct CDR3 sequences. Sequencing was carried out using blood T cells: a sorted CD56 or NKG2C T cell subset, CD4+ or CD8+ T cells, or bulk PBMC T cells (not recorded which). All receptors come from a man between 18 and 69 years old in good health. CDR3s include the opening cysteine and the closing phenylalanine or tryptophan.

v_gene: TRBV29-1; j_gene: TRBJ2-3; CDR3aa: CSVVAGGRLDPQYF
v_gene: TRBV11-1; j_gene: TRBJ2-1; CDR3aa: CASSSDRGWNNEQFF
v_gene: TRBV6-1; j_gene: TRBJ2-4; CDR3aa: CASSRSGGGKNIQYF
v_gene: TRBV5-1; j_gene: TRBJ2-3; CDR3aa: CASSLAGTWGTDTQYF
v_gene: TRBV5-1; j_gene: TRBJ2-4; CDR3aa: CASSPSRTSGGPVVKNIQYF
v_gene: TRBV7-9; j_gene: TRBJ2-3; CDR3aa: CASSLARSSGADTQYF
v_gene: TRBV9; j_gene: TRBJ2-7; CDR3aa: CASSVDGYEQYF
v_gene: TRBV6-1; j_gene: TRBJ2-1; CDR3aa: CASSGAGGPFEQFF
v_gene: TRBV6-1; j_gene: TRBJ2-7; CDR3aa: CASRGGGFYEQYF
v_gene: TRBV15; j_gene: TRBJ2-1; CDR3aa: CATSRRDRGQFF
v_gene: TRBV28; j_gene: TRBJ2-1; CDR3aa: CASSPPRTAYNEQFF
v_gene: TRBV28; j_gene: TRBJ2-7; CDR3aa: CASSARRSTGQGTEQYF
v_gene: TRBV10-2; j_gene: TRBJ2-5; CDR3aa: CASSEFTSGGQETQYF
v_gene: TRBV2; j_gene: TRBJ2-3; CDR3aa: CASRGGGASTDTQYF
v_gene: TRBV27; j_gene: TRBJ2-5; CDR3aa: CASSLAGGIPGTQYF
v_gene: TRBV6-5; j_gene: TRBJ2-3; CDR3aa: CASSYSEVLHADTQYF
v_gene: TRBV27; j_gene: TRBJ1-1; CDR3aa: CAIPSPTANTEAFF
v_gene: TRBV20-1; j_gene: TRBJ2-7; CDR3aa: CSAPRAGDYEQYF
v_gene: TRBV7-9; j_gene: TRBJ1-1; CDR3aa: CASSPLEGEAFF
v_gene: TRBV20-1; j_gene: TRBJ1-4; CDR3aa: CSPEVGEKLFF
v_gene: TRBV12-3/TRBV12-4; j_gene: TRBJ2-7; CDR3aa: CASSRRGISYEQYF
v_gene: TRBV28; j_gene: TRBJ1-5; CDR3aa: CASSFHGGPQHF
v_gene: TRBV2; j_gene: TRBJ2-7; CDR3aa: CASRASGQPYEQYF
v_gene: TRBV4-2; j_gene: TRBJ2-7; CDR3aa: CASSQEMTSGGNSYEQYF
v_gene: TRBV21-1; j_gene: TRBJ2-1; CDR3aa: CASSKDVLGGGARMNEQFF
v_gene: TRBV5-6; j_gene: TRBJ2-3; CDR3aa: CASSPYGAGITSTDTQYF
v_gene: TRBV5-5; j_gene: TRBJ2-1; CDR3aa: CASSWGTRPNEQFF
v_gene: TRBV2; j_gene: TRBJ1-4; CDR3aa: CASSLTGLPNEKLFF
v_gene: TRBV27; j_gene: TRBJ2-5; CDR3aa: CASASSAWSQETQYF
v_gene: TRBV20-1; j_gene: TRBJ1-1; CDR3aa: CSATQAGNPEAFF
v_gene: TRBV29-1; j_gene: TRBJ1-2; CDR3aa: CSVRQGRGGYTF
v_gene: TRBV15; j_gene: TRBJ2-3; CDR3aa: CATSRDPSGVDTQYF
v_gene: TRBV12-3/TRBV12-4; j_gene: TRBJ2-1; CDR3aa: CASSRNQGRNEQFF
v_gene: TRBV10-3; j_gene: TRBJ2-1; CDR3aa: CAISGGGAWSYNEQFF
v_gene: TRBV25-1; j_gene: TRBJ1-2; CDR3aa: CASGVWGGGNYGYTF
v_gene: TRBV18; j_gene: TRBJ2-1; CDR3aa: CASSRSQGSYNEQFF
v_gene: TRBV3-1; j_gene: TRBJ1-1; CDR3aa: CASSQGGGSATEAFF
v_gene: TRBV10-3; j_gene: TRBJ1-1; CDR3aa: CAITAGDLIRNTEAFF
v_gene: TRBV9; j_gene: TRBJ2-1; CDR3aa: CASSVGTTTDSEQFF
v_gene: TRBV7-9; j_gene: TRBJ2-5; CDR3aa: CASSLVSGGYQETQYF
v_gene: TRBV4-2; j_gene: TRBJ2-5; CDR3aa: CASSQDQGYMIRETQYF